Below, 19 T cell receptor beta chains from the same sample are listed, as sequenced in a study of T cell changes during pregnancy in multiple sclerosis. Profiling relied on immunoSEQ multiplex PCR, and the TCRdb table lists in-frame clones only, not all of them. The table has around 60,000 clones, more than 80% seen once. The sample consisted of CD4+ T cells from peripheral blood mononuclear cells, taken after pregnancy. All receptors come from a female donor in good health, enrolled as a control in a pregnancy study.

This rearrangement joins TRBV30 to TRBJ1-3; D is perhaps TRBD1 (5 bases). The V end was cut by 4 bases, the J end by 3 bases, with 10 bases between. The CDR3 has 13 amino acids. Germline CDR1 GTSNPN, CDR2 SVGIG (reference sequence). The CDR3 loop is CAWTYGGGNTIYF. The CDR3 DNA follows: TGTGCCTGGACCTACGGGGGTGGAAACACCATATATTTT.

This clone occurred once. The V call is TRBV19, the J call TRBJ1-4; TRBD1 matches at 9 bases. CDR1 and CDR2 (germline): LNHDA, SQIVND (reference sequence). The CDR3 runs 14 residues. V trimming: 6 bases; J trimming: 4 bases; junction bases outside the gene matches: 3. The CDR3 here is CASRGQGYNEKLFF. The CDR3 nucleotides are TGTGCCAGTAGGGGACAGGGATATAATGAAAAACTGTTTTTT. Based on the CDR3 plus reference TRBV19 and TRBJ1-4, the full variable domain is DGGITQSPKYLFRKEGQNVTLSCEQNLNHDAMYWYRQDPGQGLRLIYYSQIVNDFQKGDIAEGYSVSREKKESFPLTVTSAQKNPTAFYLCASRGQGYNEKLFFGSGTQLSVL.

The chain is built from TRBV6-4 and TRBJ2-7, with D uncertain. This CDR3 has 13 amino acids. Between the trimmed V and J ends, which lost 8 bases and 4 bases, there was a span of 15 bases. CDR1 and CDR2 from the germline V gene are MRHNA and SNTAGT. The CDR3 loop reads CASRDNRRYEQYF. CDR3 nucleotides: TGTGCCAGCCGCGACAACCGAAGATACGAGCAGTACTTC.

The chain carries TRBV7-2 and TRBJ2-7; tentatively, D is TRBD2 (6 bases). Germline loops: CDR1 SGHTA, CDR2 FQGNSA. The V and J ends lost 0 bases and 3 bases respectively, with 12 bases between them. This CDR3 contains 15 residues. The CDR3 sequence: CASSLAAVGGYEQYF. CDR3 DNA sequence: TGTGCCAGCAGCTTAGCGGCGGTCGGGGGCTACGAGCAGTACTTC.

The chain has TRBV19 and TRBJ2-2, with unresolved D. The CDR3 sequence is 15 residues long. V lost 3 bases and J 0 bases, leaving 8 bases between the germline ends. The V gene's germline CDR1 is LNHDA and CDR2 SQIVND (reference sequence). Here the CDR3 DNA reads TGTGCCAGTAGTATTATGGCCGCGAACACCGGGGAGCTGTTTTTT. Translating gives CASSIMAANTGELFF.

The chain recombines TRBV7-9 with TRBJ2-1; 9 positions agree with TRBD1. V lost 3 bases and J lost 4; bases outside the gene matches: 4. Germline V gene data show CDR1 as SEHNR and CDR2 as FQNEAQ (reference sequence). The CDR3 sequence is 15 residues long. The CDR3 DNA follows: TGTGCCAGCAGCTTTGACAGGGGGTCATACAATGAGCAGTTCTTC. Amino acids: CASSFDRGSYNEQFF.

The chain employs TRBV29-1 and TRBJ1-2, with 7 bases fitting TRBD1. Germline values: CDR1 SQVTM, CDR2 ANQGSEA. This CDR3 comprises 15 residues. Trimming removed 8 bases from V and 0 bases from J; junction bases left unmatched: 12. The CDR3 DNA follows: TGCAGCATAGACAGGGTATTACTTACTAACTATGGCTACACCTTC. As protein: CSIDRVLLTNYGYTF.

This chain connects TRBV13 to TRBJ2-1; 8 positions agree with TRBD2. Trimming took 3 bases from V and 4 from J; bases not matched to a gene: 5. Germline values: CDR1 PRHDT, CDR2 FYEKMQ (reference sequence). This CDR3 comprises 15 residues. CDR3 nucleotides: TGTGCCAGCAGCTTGCTGCGCGGGGGGTACAATGAGCAGTTCTTC. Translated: CASSLLRGGYNEQFF.

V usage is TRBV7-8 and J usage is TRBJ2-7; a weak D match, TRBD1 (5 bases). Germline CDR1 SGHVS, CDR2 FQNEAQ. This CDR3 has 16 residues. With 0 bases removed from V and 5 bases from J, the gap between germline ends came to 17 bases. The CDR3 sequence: CASSLAEKGRANEQYF. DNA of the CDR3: TGTGCCAGCAGCTTAGCGGAGAAAGGCAGGGCAAACGAGCAGTACTTC.

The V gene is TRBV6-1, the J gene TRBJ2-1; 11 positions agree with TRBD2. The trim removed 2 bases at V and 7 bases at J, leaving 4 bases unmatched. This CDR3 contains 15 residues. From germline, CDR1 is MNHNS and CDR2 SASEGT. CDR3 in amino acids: CASSERPSGGNEQFF. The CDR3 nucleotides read TGTGCCAGCAGTGAAAGACCTAGCGGGGGGAATGAGCAGTTCTTC.

For the CDR3, the DNA is TGTGCCAGTAGTAGCCCCCGGGATTTTAGGTATGGCTACACCTTC. Translation gives CASSSPRDFRYGYTF. The genes are TRBV19 and TRBJ1-2; D not certain. The CDR3 is 15 residues long. Germline V gene data show CDR1 as LNHDA and CDR2 as SQIVND (reference sequence). Deletions cut 4 bases from V and 5 bases from J, with 17 bases between.

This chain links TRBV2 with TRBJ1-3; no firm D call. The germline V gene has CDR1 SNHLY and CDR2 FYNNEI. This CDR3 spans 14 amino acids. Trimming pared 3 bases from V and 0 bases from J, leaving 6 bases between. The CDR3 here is CASSDGVSGNTIYF. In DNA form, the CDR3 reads TGTGCCAGCAGTGACGGAGTCTCTGGAAACACCATATATTTT.

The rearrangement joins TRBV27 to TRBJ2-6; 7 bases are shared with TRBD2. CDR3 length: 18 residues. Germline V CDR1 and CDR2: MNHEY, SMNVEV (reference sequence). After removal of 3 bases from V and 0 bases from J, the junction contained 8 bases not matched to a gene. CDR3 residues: CASSFRTGGYSGANVLTF. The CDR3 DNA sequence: TGTGCCAGCAGTTTTCGGACCGGGGGGTACTCTGGGGCCAACGTCCTGACTTTC.

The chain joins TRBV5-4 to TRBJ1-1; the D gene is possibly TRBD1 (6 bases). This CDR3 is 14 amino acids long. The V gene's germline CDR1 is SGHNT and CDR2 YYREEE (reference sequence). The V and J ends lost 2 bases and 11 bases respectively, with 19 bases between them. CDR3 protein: CASSLGGEFRGAFF. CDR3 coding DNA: TGTGCCAGCAGCTTAGGGGGGGAATTTCGGGGGGCTTTCTTT.

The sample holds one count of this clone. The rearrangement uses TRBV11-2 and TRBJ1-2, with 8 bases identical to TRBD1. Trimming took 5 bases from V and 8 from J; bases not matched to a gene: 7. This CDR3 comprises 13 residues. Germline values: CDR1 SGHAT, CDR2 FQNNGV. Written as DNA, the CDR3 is TGTGCCAGCAGCCGGGGACAGGTTCAAGGCTACACCTTC. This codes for CASSRGQVQGYTF. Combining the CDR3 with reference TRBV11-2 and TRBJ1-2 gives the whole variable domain EAGVAQSPRYKIIEKRQSVAFWCNPISGHATLYWYQQILGQGPKLLIQFQNNGVVDDSQLPKDRFSAERLKGVDSTLKIQPAKLEDSAVYLCASSRGQVQGYTFGSGTRLTVV.

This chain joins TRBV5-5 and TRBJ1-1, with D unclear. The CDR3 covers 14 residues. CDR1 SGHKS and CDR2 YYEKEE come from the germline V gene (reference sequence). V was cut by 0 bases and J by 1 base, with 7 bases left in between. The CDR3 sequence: CASSLASANTEAFF. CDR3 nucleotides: TGTGCCAGCAGCTTGGCGAGCGCGAACACTGAAGCTTTCTTT. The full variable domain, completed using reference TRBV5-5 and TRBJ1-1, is DAGVTQSPTHLIKTRGQQVTLRCSPISGHKSVSWYQQVLGQGPQFIFQYYEKEERGRGNFPDRFSARQFPNYSSELNVNALLLGDSALYLCASSLASANTEAFFGQGTRLTVV.

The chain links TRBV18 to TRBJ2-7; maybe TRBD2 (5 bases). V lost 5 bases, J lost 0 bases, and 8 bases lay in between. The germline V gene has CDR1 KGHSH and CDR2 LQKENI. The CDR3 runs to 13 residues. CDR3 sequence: CASSGETSYEQYF. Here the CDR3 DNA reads TGTGCCAGCTCAGGGGAGACCTCCTACGAGCAGTACTTC. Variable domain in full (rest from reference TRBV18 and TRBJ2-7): NAGVMQNPRHLVRRRGQEARLRCSPMKGHSHVYWYRQLPEEGLKFMVYLQKENIIDESGMPKERFSAEFPKEGPSILRIQQVVRGDSAAYFCASSGETSYEQYFGPGTRLTVT.

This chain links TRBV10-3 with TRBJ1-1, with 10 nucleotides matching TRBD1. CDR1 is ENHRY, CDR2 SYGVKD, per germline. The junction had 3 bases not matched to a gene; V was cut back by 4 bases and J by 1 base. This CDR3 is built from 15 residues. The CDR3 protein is CAISGQGARNTEAFF. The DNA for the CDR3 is TGTGCCATCAGTGGACAGGGGGCGCGGAACACTGAAGCTTTCTTT.

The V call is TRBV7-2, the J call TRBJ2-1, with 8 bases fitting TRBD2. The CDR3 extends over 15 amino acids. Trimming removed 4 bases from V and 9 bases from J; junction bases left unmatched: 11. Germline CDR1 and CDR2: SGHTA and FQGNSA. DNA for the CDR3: TGTGCCAGCAGCTGGGCTAGCGGGCTCTACGCTGAGCAGTTCTTC. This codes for CASSWASGLYAEQFF.